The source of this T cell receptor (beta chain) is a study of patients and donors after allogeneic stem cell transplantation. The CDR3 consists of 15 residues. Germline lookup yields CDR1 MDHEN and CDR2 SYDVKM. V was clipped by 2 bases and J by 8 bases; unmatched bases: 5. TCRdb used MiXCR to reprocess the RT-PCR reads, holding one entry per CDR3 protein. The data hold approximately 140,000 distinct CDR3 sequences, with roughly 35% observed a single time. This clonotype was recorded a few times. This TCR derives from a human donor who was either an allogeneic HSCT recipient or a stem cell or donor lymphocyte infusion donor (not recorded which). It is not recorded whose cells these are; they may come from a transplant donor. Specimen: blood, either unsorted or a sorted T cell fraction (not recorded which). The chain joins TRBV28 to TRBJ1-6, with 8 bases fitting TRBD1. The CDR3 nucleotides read TGTGCCAGCAGTTTAAGCTGGGACAGGTATTCACCCCTCCACTTT. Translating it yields CASSLSWDRYSPLHF.